A selection of T cell receptor beta chains follows, all from one sample in a study of vaccination and CD4 T cells after COVID-19. These receptors lack a known antigen. TCRdb reprocessed the PCR reads via MiXCR and lists one record per CDR3 protein. The table shows approximately 13,000 distinct CDR3 sequences, with about 60% occurring only once. The sample consisted of CD4+ T cells from blood, cultured in vitro. Every receptor here comes from a human donor who had recovered from COVID-19. CDR3s include the opening cysteine and the closing phenylalanine or tryptophan. The order of the fields is J gene, V gene, CDR3 protein.

j_gene: TRBJ2-7; v_gene: TRBV12-3/TRBV12-4; CDR3aa: CASQMTSGRRGSYEQYF
j_gene: TRBJ2-7; v_gene: TRBV6-4; CDR3aa: CASRILAGVGEQYF
j_gene: TRBJ2-7; v_gene: TRBV11-2; CDR3aa: CASRMEGRAYEQYF
j_gene: TRBJ2-3; v_gene: TRBV6-2/TRBV6-3; CDR3aa: CASRTGGADTQYF
j_gene: TRBJ2-7; v_gene: TRBV24-1; CDR3aa: CATSDLLGREYEQYF
j_gene: TRBJ1-1; v_gene: TRBV7-6; CDR3aa: CASSLTGRTEAFF
j_gene: TRBJ2-1; v_gene: TRBV20-1; CDR3aa: CSARDPTSGLIYNEQFF
j_gene: TRBJ1-5; v_gene: TRBV6-2/TRBV6-3; CDR3aa: CASSYAGWGSNQPQHF
j_gene: TRBJ2-3; v_gene: TRBV11-3; CDR3aa: CASSLGADTQYF
j_gene: TRBJ1-3; v_gene: TRBV7-9; CDR3aa: CASSPKIRVGNTIYF
j_gene: TRBJ2-1; v_gene: TRBV10-1; CDR3aa: CASSATSGPHNEQFF
j_gene: TRBJ2-5; v_gene: TRBV19; CDR3aa: CASSPQVVQETQYF
j_gene: TRBJ1-6; v_gene: TRBV27; CDR3aa: CASSLGPYNSPLHF
j_gene: TRBJ1-2; v_gene: TRBV10-3; CDR3aa: CAIGRDSDPLNYGYTF
j_gene: TRBJ2-3; v_gene: TRBV20-1; CDR3aa: CSVSRLADASTDTQYF
j_gene: TRBJ1-1; v_gene: TRBV6-2/TRBV6-3; CDR3aa: CASTPLGGLAFF
j_gene: TRBJ1-2; v_gene: TRBV7-9; CDR3aa: CASSSGRSYGYTF
j_gene: TRBJ1-6; v_gene: TRBV28; CDR3aa: CASARGRVRNSPLHF
j_gene: TRBJ2-7; v_gene: TRBV15; CDR3aa: CATSRDPSGRYEQYF
j_gene: TRBJ1-1; v_gene: TRBV4-3; CDR3aa: CASSQEKGRNTEAFF
j_gene: TRBJ1-1; v_gene: TRBV24-1; CDR3aa: CATSDRDRPNTEAFF
j_gene: TRBJ2-2; v_gene: TRBV20-1; CDR3aa: CSAPEFTSGELFF
j_gene: TRBJ1-6; v_gene: TRBV11-2; CDR3aa: CASSLDYSYNSPLHF
j_gene: TRBJ1-1; v_gene: TRBV6-5; CDR3aa: CASSYYNTEAFF
j_gene: TRBJ2-1; v_gene: TRBV11-2; CDR3aa: CASSRTGSSYNEQFF
j_gene: TRBJ1-2; v_gene: TRBV7-3; CDR3aa: CASSPGTGGSWGYTF
j_gene: TRBJ1-5; v_gene: TRBV19; CDR3aa: CASQDRGNQPQHF
j_gene: TRBJ1-1; v_gene: TRBV7-3; CDR3aa: CASSLAIITEAFF
j_gene: TRBJ2-1; v_gene: TRBV10-3; CDR3aa: CAISGGLAGGGGSYNEQFF
j_gene: TRBJ1-2; v_gene: TRBV28; CDR3aa: CASSHFSTGRRKTYGYTF
j_gene: TRBJ1-5; v_gene: TRBV20-1; CDR3aa: CSAKPGLSNQPQHF
j_gene: TRBJ2-3; v_gene: TRBV18; CDR3aa: CASSPSWQSTDTQYF